Listed here are 22 T cell receptor beta chains from one sample, sequenced in a study of blood T cells in healthy people across ages. The second PCR ran about 6 to 12 cycles with a sample-barcoded 5' primer and J-beta primers. Each CDR3 protein is one row after TCRdb ran MiXCR on the 5' RACE reads. The table shows 1.5 million to 2 million distinct CDR3 sequences, with 28% occurring only once. Material: blood. The receptors were sampled from a woman aged 25 to 39 in good health.

The V and J genes are TRBV5-1 and TRBJ2-4; D may be TRBD1 (6 bases). Germline V lookup: CDR1 SGHRS, CDR2 YFSETQ. Trimming took 4 bases from V and 0 from J, leaving 17 bases between them. This CDR3 contains 17 residues. CDR3 bases: TGCGCCAGCAGCCCGATTCGGACAGCCCAAGCCAAAAACATTCAGTACTTC. Protein sequence: CASSPIRTAQAKNIQYF.

On this clonotype: One base away lies a much larger clone, so this may be a sequencing read error. The chain couples TRBV20-1 to TRBJ2-5; D may be TRBD2 (5 bases). The J call is in doubt because the DNA end fits TRBJ2-1 better. Germline CDR1 reads DFQATT; CDR2 reads SNEGSKA (reference sequence). The CDR3 is made up of 12 amino acids. CDR3 loop: CSSGREQETQFF. In DNA form, the CDR3 reads TGCAGTTCGGGGAGAGAGCAAGAGACCCAGTTCTTC.

This clonotype was seen repeatedly, ten times or more. The V gene is TRBV27, the J gene TRBJ2-1, with 8 bases matching TRBD2. Trimming at V came to 11 bases and at J to 8 bases, leaving 8 bases not matched to a gene. The CDR3 has 12 amino acids. Germline values: CDR1 MNHEY, CDR2 SMNVEV (reference sequence). This CDR3 reads CASRTSQDEQFF. For the CDR3, the DNA is TGTGCCTCACGGACTAGCCAGGATGAGCAGTTCTTC.

Details on this clonotype: A clone one base away is much larger, so this may be a read error. The chain joins TRBV7-6 to TRBJ2-7, with 10 bases aligning to TRBD2. The CDR3 length is 15 residues. The germline V gene encodes CDR1 SGHVS and CDR2 FNYEAQ. The CDR3 spells CVSSLAGGTSYEQYF. The CDR3 DNA reads as TGTGTCAGCAGCTTAGCGGGAGGAACCTCCTACGAGCAGTACTTC.

There are a few counts of this clonotype. The V and J genes are TRBV7-2 and TRBJ1-5, with 9 bases aligning to TRBD1. The CDR3 spans 17 residues. Germline V gives CDR1 SGHTA, CDR2 FQGNSA. The ends lost 1 base at V and 5 bases at J; junction bases unmatched: 9. CDR3 sequence reads: CASSLVLGTGRDQPQHF. CDR3 bases: TGTGCCAGCAGCTTAGTTTTGGGGACAGGGCGGGATCAGCCCCAGCATTTT. Complete variable domain (other parts from reference TRBV7-2 and TRBJ1-5): GAGVSQSPSNKVTEKGKDVELRCDPISGHTALYWYRQSLGQGLEFLIYFQGNSAPDKSGLPSDRFSAERTGGSVSTLTIQRTQQEDSAVYLCASSLVLGTGRDQPQHFGDGTRLSIL.

CDR3 in amino acids: CASSVGQGPEQYF. The CDR3 bases are TGCGCCAGCAGTGTAGGACAGGGCCCAGAGCAGTACTTC. The J gene is TRBJ2-7, the V gene TRBV5-1; 8 bases agree with TRBD1. The ends lost 5 bases at V and 7 bases at J; junction bases unmatched: 8. The CDR3 runs to 13 residues. Germline CDR1 and CDR2: SGHRS and YFSETQ.

The CDR3 loop reads CASTPLPDNYGYTF. In nucleotides, the CDR3 is TGTGCCAGCACCCCACTCCCAGATAACTATGGCTACACCTTC. This rearrangement joins TRBV28 to TRBJ1-2; D remains unclear. The CDR3 consists of 14 residues. Trimming pared 7 bases from V and 1 base from J, leaving 13 bases between. CDR1 is MDHEN, CDR2 SYDVKM, per germline.

The J gene is TRBJ2-6, the V gene TRBV9, with 7 bases identical to TRBD1. The CDR3 spans 16 residues. Germline lookup yields CDR1 SGDLS and CDR2 YYNGEE. With 3 bases clipped from V and 4 bases from J, the junction kept 7 bases outside the gene matches. CDR3 protein: CASSAGQESGANVLTF. DNA for the CDR3: TGTGCCAGCAGCGCCGGACAGGAGTCCGGGGCCAACGTCCTGACTTTC. The whole variable domain, remainder taken from reference TRBV9 and TRBJ2-6, is DSGVTQTPKHLITATGQRVTLRCSPRSGDLSVYWYQQSLDQGLQFLIQYYNGEERAKGNILERFSAQQFPDLHSELNLSSLELGDSALYFCASSAGQESGANVLTFGAGSRLTVL.

The sample holds many counts of this clonotype. V gene TRBV20-1 combines with J gene TRBJ2-1; no firm D call. CDR1 and CDR2 from the germline V gene are DFQATT and SNEGSKA (reference sequence). Trimming removed 5 bases from V and 5 bases from J, with 13 bases in between. This CDR3 comprises 13 residues. The CDR3 DNA is TGCAGTGCTCTCCGGGTCTTAAACAATGAGCAGTTCTTC. Its protein product is CSALRVLNNEQFF.

For this clonotype: The junction differs from germline at one of its ends, possibly a read error. The V and J genes are TRBV5-5 and TRBJ1-5; D may be TRBD1 (5 bases). CDR3 size: 14 residues. The germline CDR1 and CDR2 sequences are SGHKS and YYEKEE (reference sequence). DNA of the CDR3: TGTGCCAGCAGCTCGGTCCCGCCGGGGCAGCCCCGGCATTTT. This encodes CASSSVPPGQPRHF. The entire variable domain, with the rest obtained from reference TRBV5-5 and TRBJ1-5, is as follows: DAGVTQSPTHLIKTRGQQVTLRCSPISGHKSVSWYQQVLGQGPQFIFQYYEKEERGRGNFPDRFSARQFPNYSSELNVNALLLGDSALYLCASSSVPPGQPRHFGDGTRLSIL.

This clonotype has just a few counts. The V call is TRBV5-1, the J call TRBJ2-1; a weak D match, TRBD1 (5 bases). V was pared by 2 bases and J by 8 bases, with 23 bases between. This CDR3 comprises 17 residues. Germline lookup yields CDR1 SGHRS and CDR2 YFSETQ. This CDR3 reads CASSFNPQITTDDEQFF. In DNA form, the CDR3 reads TGCGCCAGCAGCTTCAACCCGCAGATCACGACAGACGATGAGCAGTTCTTC.

V and J are TRBV18 and TRBJ2-3; 8 nucleotides line up with TRBD1. The CDR3 extends over 15 amino acids. The trim removed 4 bases at V and 13 bases at J, leaving 16 bases unmatched. Germline CDR1 reads KGHSH; CDR2 reads LQKENI. CDR3 residues: CASSLFTPPGQEEYF. In DNA, the CDR3 is TGTGCCAGCTCACTGTTTACTCCTCCGGGACAGGAGGAGTATTTT.

The chain uses TRBV12-3 or TRBV12-4 and TRBJ1-5; D is unclear. V lost 3 bases and J lost 0, with 6 bases in between. This CDR3 comprises 14 residues. The CDR3 region has the DNA TGTGCCAGCAGTTTCGTAAATAGCAATCAGCCCCAGCATTTT. This translates into CASSFVNSNQPQHF.

This clonotype has only a few counts. The V call is TRBV6-5, the J call TRBJ2-7; possibly TRBD1 or TRBD2 for D (5 bases each). This CDR3 has 16 residues. The germline V and J ends were trimmed by 0 bases and 2 bases, with 14 bases remaining between them. Germline lookup yields CDR1 MNHEY and CDR2 SVGAGI. The CDR3 loop is CASSYSTGARPYEQYF. DNA of the CDR3: TGTGCCAGCAGTTACTCGACCGGGGCACGACCCTACGAGCAGTACTTC.

This clonotype was counted ten times or more. The genes are TRBV5-1 and TRBJ2-1; TRBD1 agrees at 7 bases. CDR3 size: 13 residues. J was trimmed by 10 bases and V by 1 base; bases with no gene match: 5. Germline V gives CDR1 SGHRS, CDR2 YFSETQ. CDR3 loop: CASSLLMTGEQFF. The CDR3 nucleotides are TGCGCCAGCAGCTTGTTGATGACAGGGGAGCAGTTCTTC.

The sample holds a few counts of this clonotype. The chain uses TRBV30 and TRBJ2-1; TRBD2 matches at 10 bases. Germline V CDR1 and CDR2: GTSNPN, SVGIG (reference sequence). The CDR3 totals 12 residues. Trimming at V came to 8 bases and at J to 7 bases, leaving 5 bases not matched to a gene. The CDR3 DNA reads TGTGCCGGAGGGACTAGCGCGAATGAGCAGTTCTTC. Translated: CAGGTSANEQFF.

V and J are TRBV10-3 and TRBJ1-1; unclear D gene. The CDR3 is 12 amino acids. With 3 bases removed from V and 0 bases from J, the gap between germline ends came to 2 bases. The V gene's germline CDR1 is ENHRY and CDR2 SYGVKD. The CDR3 here is CAISEMNTEAFF. The CDR3 bases are TGTGCCATCAGTGAAATGAACACTGAAGCTTTCTTT.

This clonotype appeared a few times. This chain joins TRBV5-1 and TRBJ2-3; D is unclear. V was pared by 4 bases and J by 5 bases, with 8 bases between. CDR3 length: 12 amino acids. Looked up from germline, CDR1 is SGHRS and CDR2 is YFSETQ. The DNA of the CDR3 is TGCGCCAGCAGCCCCCCAGAAGATACGCAGTATTTT. Its protein is CASSPPEDTQYF.

The genes are TRBV27 and TRBJ2-2; D is perhaps TRBD2 (6 bases). Trimming pared 5 bases from V and 1 base from J, leaving 11 bases between. CDR3 length: 15 residues. Per the germline V gene, CDR1 is MNHEY and CDR2 is SMNVEV (reference sequence). CDR3 residues: CASSPRDLNTGELFF. The CDR3 nucleotides are TGTGCCAGCAGTCCCCGGGACTTGAACACCGGGGAGCTGTTTTTT.

As for this clonotype: With a much larger clone just one base away, this may be a read error. V gene TRBV3-1 combines with J gene TRBJ2-5; no definite D call. The CDR3 has 12 residues. V lost 2 bases and J lost 2, with 3 bases in between. Germline V lookup: CDR1 LGHDT, CDR2 YNNKEL (reference sequence). CDR3 loop: CASSQLQETQYF. CDR3 DNA: TGTGCCAGCAGCCAACTTCAAGAGACCCAGTACTTC.

This clonotype was picked up a small number of times. The gene calls are TRBV5-5 and TRBJ2-1; 9 nucleotides line up with TRBD2. The CDR3 totals 17 residues. The V gene's germline CDR1 is SGHKS and CDR2 YYEKEE (reference sequence). With 3 bases clipped from V and 3 bases from J, the junction kept 10 bases outside the gene matches. CDR3 protein: CASSSRALAGNYNEQFF. CDR3 coding DNA: TGTGCCAGCAGCTCGCGAGCCCTAGCGGGGAACTACAATGAGCAGTTCTTC. Variable domain in full (rest from reference TRBV5-5 and TRBJ2-1): DAGVTQSPTHLIKTRGQQVTLRCSPISGHKSVSWYQQVLGQGPQFIFQYYEKEERGRGNFPDRFSARQFPNYSSELNVNALLLGDSALYLCASSSRALAGNYNEQFFGPGTRLTVL.

This clonotype was seen more than once but under ten times. The chain combines TRBV7-9 with TRBJ1-5; weak D call: TRBD1 (5 bases). CDR1 SEHNR and CDR2 FQNEAQ come from the germline V gene (reference sequence). Between the trimmed V and J ends, which lost 3 bases and 2 bases, there was a span of 14 bases. The CDR3 totals 16 residues. CDR3 amino acids: CASSFGASGGNQPQHF. The CDR3 DNA is TGTGCCAGCAGCTTTGGGGCTTCCGGAGGCAATCAGCCCCAGCATTTT.